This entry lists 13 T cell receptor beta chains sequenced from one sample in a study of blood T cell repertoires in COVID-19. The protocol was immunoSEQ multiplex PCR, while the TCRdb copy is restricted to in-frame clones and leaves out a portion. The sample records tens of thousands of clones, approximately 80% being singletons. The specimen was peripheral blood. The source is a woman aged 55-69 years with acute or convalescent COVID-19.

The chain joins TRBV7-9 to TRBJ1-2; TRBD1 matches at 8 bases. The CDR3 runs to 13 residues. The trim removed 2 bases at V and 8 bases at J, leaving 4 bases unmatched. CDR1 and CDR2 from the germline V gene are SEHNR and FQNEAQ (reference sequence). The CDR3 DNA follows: TGTGCCAGCAGCTTACCCAGGGGGCACGGCTACACCTTC. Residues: CASSLPRGHGYTF.

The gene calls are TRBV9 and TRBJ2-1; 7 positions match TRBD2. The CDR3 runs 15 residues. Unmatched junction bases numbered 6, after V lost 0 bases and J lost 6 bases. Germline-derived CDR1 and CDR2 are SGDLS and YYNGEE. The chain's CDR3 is CASSVEAGASNEQFF. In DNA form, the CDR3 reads TGTGCCAGCAGCGTAGAGGCGGGAGCGTCCAATGAGCAGTTCTTC.

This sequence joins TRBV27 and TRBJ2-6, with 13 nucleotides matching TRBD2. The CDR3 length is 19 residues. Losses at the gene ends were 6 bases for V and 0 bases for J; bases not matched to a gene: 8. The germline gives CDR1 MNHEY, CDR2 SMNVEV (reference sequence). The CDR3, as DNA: TGTGCCAGCAGAGTGGGGACTAGCGGGAAGTACTCTGGGGCCAACGTCCTGACTTTC. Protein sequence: CASRVGTSGKYSGANVLTF.

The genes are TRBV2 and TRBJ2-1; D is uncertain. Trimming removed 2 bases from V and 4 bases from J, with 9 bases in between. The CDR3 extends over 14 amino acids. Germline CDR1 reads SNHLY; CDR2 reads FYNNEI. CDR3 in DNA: TGTGCCAGCAGTGAATGGCGGATGTACAATGAGCAGTTCTTC. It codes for CASSEWRMYNEQFF.

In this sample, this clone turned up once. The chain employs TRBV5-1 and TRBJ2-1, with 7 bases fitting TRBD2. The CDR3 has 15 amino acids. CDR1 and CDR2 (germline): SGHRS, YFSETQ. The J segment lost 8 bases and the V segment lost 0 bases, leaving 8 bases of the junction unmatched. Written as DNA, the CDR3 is TGCGCCAGCAGCTTGGCCAGCGGGATCGAGCATGAGCAGTTCTTC. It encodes CASSLASGIEHEQFF. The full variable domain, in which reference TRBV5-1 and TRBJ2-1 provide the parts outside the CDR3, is KAGVTQTPRYLIKTRGQQVTLSCSPISGHRSVSWYQQTPGQGLQFLFEYFSETQRNKGNFPGRFSGRQFSNSRSEMNVSTLELGDSALYLCASSLASGIEHEQFFGPGTRLTVL.

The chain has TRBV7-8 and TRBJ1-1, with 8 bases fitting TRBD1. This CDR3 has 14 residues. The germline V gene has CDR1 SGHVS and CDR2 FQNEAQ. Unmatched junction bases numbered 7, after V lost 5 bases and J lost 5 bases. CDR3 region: CASSLSRGLTEAFF. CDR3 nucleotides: TGTGCCAGCAGCCTAAGCAGGGGGCTTACTGAAGCTTTCTTT.

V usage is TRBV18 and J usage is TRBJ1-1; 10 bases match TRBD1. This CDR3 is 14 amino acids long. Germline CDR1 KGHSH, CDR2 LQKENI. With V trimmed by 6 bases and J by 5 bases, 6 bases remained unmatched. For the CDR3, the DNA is TGTGCCAGCTCCGCGTTGGACAGGGGGACTGAAGCTTTCTTT. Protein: CASSALDRGTEAFF.

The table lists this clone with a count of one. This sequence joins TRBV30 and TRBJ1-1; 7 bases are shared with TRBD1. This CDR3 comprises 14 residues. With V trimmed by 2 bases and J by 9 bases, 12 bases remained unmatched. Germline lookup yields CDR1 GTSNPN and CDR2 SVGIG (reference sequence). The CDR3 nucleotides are TGTGCCTGGAGTCCCTCTCCGCAGGGGGAGAAAGCTTTCTTT. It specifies CAWSPSPQGEKAFF. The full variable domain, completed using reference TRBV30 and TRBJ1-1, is SQTIHQWPATLVQPVGSPLSLECTVEGTSNPNLYWYRQAAGRGLQLLFYSVGIGQISSEVPQNLSASRPQDRQFILSSKKLLLSDSGFYLCAWSPSPQGEKAFFGQGTRLTVV.

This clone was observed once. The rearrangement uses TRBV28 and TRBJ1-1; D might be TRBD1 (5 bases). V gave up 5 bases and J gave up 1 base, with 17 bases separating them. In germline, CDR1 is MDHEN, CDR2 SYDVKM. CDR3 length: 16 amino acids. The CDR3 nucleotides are TGTGCCAGCAGTACTGCCCAGGGTCGGGCGAACACTGAAGCTTTCTTT. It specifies CASSTAQGRANTEAFF.

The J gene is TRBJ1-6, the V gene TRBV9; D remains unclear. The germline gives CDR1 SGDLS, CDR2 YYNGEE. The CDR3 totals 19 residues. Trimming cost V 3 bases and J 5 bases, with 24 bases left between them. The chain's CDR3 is CASSATEKDSSSDNSPLHF. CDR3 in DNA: TGTGCCAGCAGCGCCACGGAGAAGGACTCCTCGTCCGATAATTCACCCCTCCACTTT.

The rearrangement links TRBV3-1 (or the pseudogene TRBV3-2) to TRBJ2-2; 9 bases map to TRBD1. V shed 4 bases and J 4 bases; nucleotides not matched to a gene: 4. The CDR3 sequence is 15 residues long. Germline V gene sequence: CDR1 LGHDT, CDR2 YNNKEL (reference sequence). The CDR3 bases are TGTGCCAGCAGCCGGACGGGACAGGGCACCGGGGAGCTGTTTTTT. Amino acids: CASSRTGQGTGELFF.

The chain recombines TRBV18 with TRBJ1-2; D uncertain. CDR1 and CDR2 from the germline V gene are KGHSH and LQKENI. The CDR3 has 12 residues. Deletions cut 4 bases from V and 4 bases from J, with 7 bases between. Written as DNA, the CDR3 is TGTGCCAGCTCACTTAAGCTCTATGGCTACACCTTC. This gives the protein CASSLKLYGYTF. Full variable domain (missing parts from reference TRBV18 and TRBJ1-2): NAGVMQNPRHLVRRRGQEARLRCSPMKGHSHVYWYRQLPEEGLKFMVYLQKENIIDESGMPKERFSAEFPKEGPSILRIQQVVRGDSAAYFCASSLKLYGYTFGSGTRLTVV.

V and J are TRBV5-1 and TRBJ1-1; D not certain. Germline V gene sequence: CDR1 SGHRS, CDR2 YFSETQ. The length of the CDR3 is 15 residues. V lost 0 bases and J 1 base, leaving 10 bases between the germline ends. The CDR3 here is CASSLGSAGNTEAFF. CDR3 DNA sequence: TGCGCCAGCAGCTTGGGTTCTGCCGGGAACACTGAAGCTTTCTTT.